Reported below is one TCR beta chain. V lost 4 bases to trimming and J lost 11 bases; unmatched junction nucleotides: 9. Germline CDR1 is SGHRS and CDR2 is YFSETQ. The CDR3 contains 15 residues. This record comes from a study of blood T cell repertoires in COVID-19. Background on the study: Both acute and convalescent COVID-19 samples were obtained from the United States, Italy and Spain. Sources were T cells, B-cell-depleted T cells, or PBMCs; the material itself was cDNA or gDNA.

Per the original data handling: Amplification of reference gene primers was used by the study to estimate nucleated cell counts. Measured with immunoSEQ multiplex PCR; TCRdb has only the in-frame clones, and not every one. Clonal size and the V and J genes are those of that table, whereas D and trimming came from the DNA. Of some 180,000 clones in the sample, 80% to 90% are singletons; the top ten hold 2% to 2.5%. The TCR was taken from a woman aged 80 or older with acute or convalescent COVID-19. Sequencing was carried out using peripheral blood. The rearrangement uses TRBV5-1 and TRBJ1-6, with 10 bases that match TRBD1. CDR3 loop: CASSPGQGGYAPLHF. The CDR3 coding sequence is TGCGCCAGCAGCCCCGGACAGGGGGGGTACGCACCCCTCCACTTT.